This passage covers 13 T cell receptor beta chains from one sample sequenced in a study of cytomegalovirus exposure and HLA in healthy donors. TCRdb keeps only in-frame clones here, not all; method: immunoSEQ multiplex PCR. Here the sample spans tens of thousands of clones, over 90% being singletons. The sample consisted of PBMCs. The receptor source for this set is a woman between 18 and 29 years old in good health and CMV-seropositive.

This clone was recorded only once. This sequence joins TRBV9 and TRBJ2-3, with 9 bases lining up with TRBD2. J lost 4 bases, V lost 3 bases, and 9 bases had no gene match. This CDR3 has 16 amino acids. CDR1 is SGDLS, CDR2 YYNGEE, per germline. CDR3 region: CASSERSGSNADTQYF. CDR3 nucleotide sequence: TGTGCCAGCAGCGAACGTAGCGGGAGTAATGCAGATACGCAGTATTTT.

The gene calls are TRBV7-9 and TRBJ2-1; 9 bases match TRBD2. V lost 1 base, J lost 3 bases, and 4 bases stayed unmatched. CDR3 length: 16 amino acids. Germline CDR1 is SEHNR and CDR2 is FQNEAQ (reference sequence). This CDR3 is CASSLVGTSSYNEQFF. CDR3 sequence (DNA): TGTGCCAGCAGCTTAGTGGGGACTAGCAGCTACAATGAGCAGTTCTTC.

This chain uses TRBV10-3 with TRBJ2-7; TRBD1 matches at 8 bases. V gave up 2 bases and J gave up 0 bases; unmatched junction bases: 3. The CDR3 extends over 15 amino acids. Per the germline V gene, CDR1 is ENHRY and CDR2 is SYGVKD. This CDR3 is CAISETGGSSYEQYF. The CDR3 coding sequence is TGTGCCATCAGTGAGACAGGGGGTAGCTCCTACGAGCAGTACTTC.

This clone has just one count. The chain links TRBV5-6 to TRBJ1-1; maybe TRBD1 (6 bases). There are 14 residues in the CDR3. V lost 0 bases and J 7 bases, leaving 13 bases between the germline ends. Germline lookup yields CDR1 SGHDT and CDR2 YYEEEE. This CDR3 is CASSLALGGIEAFF. DNA of the CDR3: TGTGCCAGCAGCTTGGCCTTAGGGGGAATTGAAGCTTTCTTT.

To note about this clone: A junction end diverges from the germline sequence, so it may reflect a read error. J is TRBJ2-1 and V is TRBV7-6, with 10 nucleotides matching TRBD2. The CDR3 is made up of 14 amino acids. Germline assignment: CDR1 SGHVS and CDR2 FNYEAQ. The CDR3 region has the DNA TGTGCCAGCAGCCTAGCGGGAGTGGCGAATGAGCAGTTCTTC. Encoded protein: CASSLAGVANEQFF.

V and J are TRBV25-1 and TRBJ2-7, with D maybe TRBD2 (5 bases). The CDR3 has 12 amino acids. Germline lookup yields CDR1 MGHDK and CDR2 SYGVNS. V was shortened by 5 bases and J by 4 bases, with 9 bases between the two germline ends. As DNA, the CDR3 is TGTGCCAGCAGTCCTCCGGGGTACGAGCAGTACTTC. It specifies CASSPPGYEQYF.

The chain joins TRBV27 to TRBJ2-7; 8 bases fit TRBD2. Trimming at V came to 3 bases and at J to 2 bases, leaving 9 bases not matched to a gene. The germline V gene has CDR1 MNHEY and CDR2 SMNVEV (reference sequence). The CDR3 covers 16 residues. The CDR3 region has the DNA TGTGCCAGCAGTTTTAACCGACTAGCGCGAACCTACGAGCAGTACTTC. Translation: CASSFNRLARTYEQYF.

V and J are TRBV5-1 and TRBJ1-2, with 8 positions matching TRBD1. Germline CDR1 reads SGHRS; CDR2 reads YFSETQ. The CDR3 has 15 amino acids. V dropped 3 bases and J dropped 4; count of bases not matched to a gene: 8. The CDR3 spells CASSSEGTGGYGYTF. DNA of the CDR3: TGCGCCAGCAGCTCCGAGGGGACAGGCGGCTATGGCTACACCTTC.

The chain uses TRBV27 and TRBJ1-5; D is possibly TRBD1 (6 bases). The CDR3 is made up of 16 amino acids. Germline assignment: CDR1 MNHEY and CDR2 SMNVEV (reference sequence). The V and J ends lost 5 bases and 1 base respectively, with 15 bases between them. CDR3 nucleotide sequence: TGTGCCAGCAGTCCCCAGGCAGGGGTCAGCAATCAGCCCCAGCATTTT. Its protein product is CASSPQAGVSNQPQHF.

This clone occurred once. The chain uses TRBV28 and TRBJ2-7, with D hard to call. The CDR3 loop spans 12 amino acids. The ends were cut back, 4 bases at V and 7 bases at J, with 11 bases in the middle. The germline CDR1 and CDR2 sequences are MDHEN and SYDVKM. In DNA, the CDR3 is TGTGCCAGCAGTTCCCGTATCCGGGAGCAGTACTTC. As protein: CASSSRIREQYF.

J is TRBJ2-1 and V is TRBV28; possibly TRBD2 for D (5 bases). CDR3 length: 19 residues. V lost 2 bases, J lost 1 base, and 21 bases lay in between. The germline V gene encodes CDR1 MDHEN and CDR2 SYDVKM. The CDR3 bases are TGTGCCAGCAGTTTAAAGGGTGCCGGTCCGCGGAGGTCCTACAATGAGCAGTTCTTC. The encoded protein is CASSLKGAGPRRSYNEQFF.

This clone was observed once. The chain links TRBV28 to TRBJ2-7; 8 bases align to TRBD1. This CDR3 comprises 16 residues. The J segment lost 2 bases and the V segment lost 5 bases, leaving 11 bases of the junction unmatched. Looked up from germline, CDR1 is MDHEN and CDR2 is SYDVKM. CDR3 DNA: TGTGCCAGCAGTCTTCTTAAGGGACAGGCCCCCTACGAGCAGTACTTC. Amino acids: CASSLLKGQAPYEQYF. Using reference TRBV28 and TRBJ2-7 for the parts outside the CDR3, the full variable domain is DVKVTQSSRYLVKRTGEKVFLECVQDMDHENMFWYRQDPGLGLRLIYFSYDVKMKEKGDIPEGYSVSREKKERFSLILESASTNQTSMYLCASSLLKGQAPYEQYFGPGTRLTVT.

The chain carries TRBV4-2 and TRBJ2-1, with 7 bases fitting TRBD2. Germline assignment: CDR1 LGHNA and CDR2 YNFKEQ. CDR3 length: 18 residues. The J segment lost 3 bases and the V segment lost 0 bases, leaving 11 bases of the junction unmatched. The CDR3 nucleotides are TGTGCCAGCAGCCAAGATGGGCTAGCGGCAACCATCTACAATGAGCAGTTCTTC. As protein: CASSQDGLAATIYNEQFF.